The entry below gives a single T cell receptor (beta chain) sequence along with its context. The data derive from a study of T-cell reconstitution after alpha-beta-depleted transplantation in children. The library targeted TCRbeta and was prepared with unique molecular identifiers. TCRdb redid the calling of the PCR reads with MiXCR, one entry per CDR3 protein. This table has a few hundred thousand distinct CDR3 sequences, roughly two fifths appearing once. Germline lookup yields CDR1 SGDLS and CDR2 YYNGEE. The CDR3 runs 15 residues. Deletions cut 0 bases from V and 5 bases from J, with 14 bases between.

The sequencing used PBMCs, collected before TCRalphabeta/CD19-depleted stem cell transplant. The clonotype was recovered from a girl aged 2-15 years with aplastic anemia, due to receive a stem cell transplant. The gene calls are TRBV9 and TRBJ2-5, with D hard to call. The CDR3 DNA is TGTGCCAGCAGCGTAGGGAAGGGTGGAGCGGAGACCCAGTACTTC. This encodes CASSVGKGGAETQYF.